A single sample is the source of the 25 T cell receptor beta chains below, sequenced in a study of shared clonotypes between healthy human individuals. Measured with immunoSEQ multiplex PCR; TCRdb has only the in-frame clones, and not every one. The repertoire holds 750,000 to 1,000,000 clones, over 90% seen once, with 24% in the top ten. Naive CD8 isolation took CD45RO-negative cells positively selected for CCR7 and excluded terminally differentiated effector memory CD45RA+ cells. Sequenced material: naive CD8+ T cells sorted from blood. These receptors were taken from a man aged 25 to 40 in good health.

The chain uses TRBV23-1 and TRBJ2-5, with 14 bases fitting TRBD2. TRBV23-1 is given ORF status, its function remaining uncertain. Trimming took 2 bases from V and 0 from J; bases not matched to a gene: 8. This CDR3 has 19 amino acids. The CDR3 DNA reads as TGCGCCAGCAGTCAAGCTGGGACTAGCGGGAGCAGGTACCAAGAGACCCAGTACTTC. Protein: CASSQAGTSGSRYQETQYF.

The table lists this clone with a count of one. The chain is built from TRBV10-3 and TRBJ2-1; the D is unclear. With 6 bases removed from V and 5 bases from J, the gap between germline ends came to 5 bases. The CDR3 is made up of 11 amino acids. Germline CDR1 is ENHRY and CDR2 is SYGVKD. CDR3 in amino acids: CAIRKDNEQFF. The CDR3 DNA reads TGTGCCATCAGAAAGGACAATGAGCAGTTCTTC.

This clone has a single count. The V call is TRBV28, the J call TRBJ1-5; 9 nucleotides agree with TRBD1. Trimming took 6 bases from V and 0 from J; bases not matched to a gene: 12. Germline values: CDR1 MDHEN, CDR2 SYDVKM. The CDR3 is made up of 18 amino acids. The CDR3 nucleotides are TGTGCCAGCAGCCCCATCGGGACAGGGCTCTATAGCAATCAGCCCCAGCATTTT. Its protein is CASSPIGTGLYSNQPQHF.

This clone was recorded only once. The genes are TRBV5-1 and TRBJ2-3; D unclear. Germline lookup yields CDR1 SGHRS and CDR2 YFSETQ. This CDR3 comprises 13 residues. V was shortened by 6 bases and J by 2 bases, with 10 bases between the two germline ends. CDR3 protein: CASTRDDTDTQYF. DNA of the CDR3: TGCGCCAGCACTAGAGACGACACAGATACGCAGTATTTT.

The rearrangement uses TRBV29-1 and TRBJ1-4; weak D call: TRBD1 (5 bases). This CDR3 comprises 17 residues. Germline lookup yields CDR1 SQVTM and CDR2 ANQGSEA. Trimming removed 0 bases from V and 6 bases from J, with 20 bases in between. The CDR3 DNA sequence: TGCAGCGTTGAAGATCCTGAGACTCCCATGGGGCATGAAAAACTGTTTTTT. It translates to CSVEDPETPMGHEKLFF.

A word on this clone: The same CDR3 arises from other DNA sequences in this sample as well. The genes are TRBV7-6 and TRBJ2-7, with D possibly being TRBD1 or TRBD2 (5 bases each). Germline CDR1 SGHVS, CDR2 FNYEAQ. With 3 bases removed from V and 0 bases from J, the gap between germline ends came to 9 bases. The length of the CDR3 is 14 residues. The CDR3: CASSLAGTSYEQYF. CDR3 nucleotide sequence: TGTGCCAGCAGCTTGGCAGGGACCTCCTACGAGCAGTACTTC. Filled out from reference TRBV7-6 and TRBJ2-7, the complete variable domain reads GAGVSQSPRYKVTKRGQDVALRCDPISGHVSLYWYRQALGQGPEFLTYFNYEAQQDKSGLPNDRFSAERPEGSISTLTIQRTEQRDSAMYRCASSLAGTSYEQYFGPGTRLTVT.

The chain couples TRBV7-9 to TRBJ1-1, with TRBD1 matching over 10 bases. The germline CDR1 and CDR2 sequences are SEHNR and FQNEAQ (reference sequence). This CDR3 is 16 amino acids long. Trimming at V came to 5 bases and at J to 1 base, leaving 7 bases not matched to a gene. The CDR3 DNA is TGTGCCAGCAGCCCACGGACAGGGGGGACGAACACTGAAGCTTTCTTT. It translates to CASSPRTGGTNTEAFF. The full variable domain, rest sourced from reference TRBV7-9 and TRBJ1-1, is DTGVSQNPRHKITKRGQNVTFRCDPISEHNRLYWYRQTLGQGPEFLTYFQNEAQLEKSRLLSDRFSAERPKGSFSTLEIQRTEQGDSAMYLCASSPRTGGTNTEAFFGQGTRLTVV.

V usage is TRBV10-1 and J usage is TRBJ2-7; D possibly corresponds to TRBD2 (5 bases). Germline CDR1 WNHNN, CDR2 SYGVQD (reference sequence). The CDR3 has 15 amino acids. V was shortened by 10 bases and J by 3 bases, with 22 bases between the two germline ends. The CDR3 sequence: CANLGWLAFYYEQYF. CDR3 coding DNA: TGCGCCAACCTCGGGTGGCTAGCTTTTTACTACGAGCAGTACTTC.

The gene calls are TRBV7-9 and TRBJ2-5; the match to TRBD1 covers 11 bases. V shed 4 bases and J 2 bases; nucleotides not matched to a gene: 3. CDR1 is SEHNR, CDR2 FQNEAQ, per germline (reference sequence). This CDR3 spans 15 amino acids. CDR3 protein: CASSSRDRGQETQYF. The CDR3 nucleotides read TGTGCCAGCAGCTCCCGGGACAGGGGGCAAGAGACCCAGTACTTC.

The chain has TRBV4-3 and TRBJ2-1; D is possibly TRBD1 (6 bases). CDR3 length equals 13 residues. The V end lost 1 base, the J end lost 10 bases, and 11 bases lay between the germline ends. The germline gives CDR1 LGHNA, CDR2 YSLEER. CDR3 in amino acids: CASSQAPGTEQFF. The CDR3 coding sequence is TGCGCCAGCAGCCAAGCCCCCGGGACAGAGCAGTTCTTC.

V and J are TRBV7-9 and TRBJ1-2; unclear D gene. The CDR3 has 16 amino acids. V was pared by 4 bases and J by 2 bases, with 17 bases between. In germline, CDR1 is SEHNR, CDR2 FQNEAQ (reference sequence). Written as DNA, the CDR3 is TGTGCCAGCAGCTCCATAGGAGGGCCGCAGAACTATGGCTACACCTTC. It codes for CASSSIGGPQNYGYTF.

The rearrangement links TRBV7-8 to TRBJ2-5; D possibly matches TRBD1 or TRBD2 (6 bases each). The CDR3 has 16 amino acids. V lost 2 bases to trimming and J lost 5 bases, with 18 bases between them. CDR1 SGHVS and CDR2 FQNEAQ come from the germline V gene. The CDR3 DNA is TGTGCCAGCAGCTTAAGGGGGACGGGAGCCAAGGAGACCCAGTACTTC. It translates to CASSLRGTGAKETQYF.

J is TRBJ2-4 and V is TRBV9; no clear D gene. Germline CDR1 is SGDLS and CDR2 is YYNGEE. V was shortened by 1 base and J by 0 bases, with 11 bases between the two germline ends. The CDR3 is made up of 16 amino acids. CDR3 loop: CASSVRAELAKNIQYF. Here the CDR3 DNA reads TGTGCCAGCAGCGTACGGGCGGAGCTAGCCAAAAACATTCAGTACTTC.

A word on this clone: At the DNA level, this CDR3 is encoded by other sequences in the same sample as well. The chain combines TRBV27 with TRBJ2-7; unclear D gene. The CDR3 spans 13 residues. Trimming shortened V by 3 bases and J by 0 bases, and 6 bases separated the two germline ends. Germline assignment: CDR1 MNHEY and CDR2 SMNVEV (reference sequence). CDR3: CASSFSSSYEQYF. For the CDR3, the DNA is TGTGCCAGCAGTTTTTCCAGCTCCTACGAGCAGTACTTC.

The rearrangement joins TRBV5-8 to TRBJ2-7; D remains ambiguous. This CDR3 is 14 amino acids long. Germline V gives CDR1 SGHTS, CDR2 YDEGEE. V lost 4 bases and J lost 0, with 11 bases in between. CDR3 DNA: TGTGCCAGCAGCCCCCCATGGGGCTCCTACGAGCAGTACTTC. Protein sequence: CASSPPWGSYEQYF.

This chain uses TRBV15 with TRBJ2-1; 7 bases map to TRBD1. Germline V gives CDR1 LNHNV, CDR2 YYDKDF (reference sequence). V lost 4 bases, J lost 1 base, and 4 bases stayed unmatched. This CDR3 spans 15 amino acids. CDR3 loop: CATSKDRSSYNEQFF. DNA for the CDR3: TGTGCCACCAGCAAGGACAGGTCTTCCTACAATGAGCAGTTCTTC.

This chain links TRBV28 with TRBJ2-1; D perhaps matches TRBD2 (6 bases). The CDR3 is 16 amino acids. Between the trimmed V and J ends, which lost 6 bases and 4 bases, there was a span of 19 bases. Per germline, CDR1 MDHEN and CDR2 SYDVKM. The DNA of the CDR3 is TGTGCCAGCAGCCCTCTCATTAGCGGCCTTTACAATGAGCAGTTCTTC. As protein: CASSPLISGLYNEQFF.

The genes are TRBV4-3 and TRBJ2-1, with unresolved D. The CDR3 consists of 15 residues. CDR1 is LGHNA and CDR2 is YSLEER in the germline V gene. The V end was cut by 0 bases, the J end by 3 bases, with 9 bases between. CDR3 coding DNA: TGCGCCAGCAGCCAAGAGCCAGCGAACTACAATGAGCAGTTCTTC. Protein: CASSQEPANYNEQFF.

The chain joins TRBV4-1 to TRBJ2-7; D gene unclear. Germline CDR1 reads MGHRA; CDR2 reads YSYEKL. The CDR3 spans 14 residues. V lost 0 bases and J 4 bases, leaving 10 bases between the germline ends. As DNA, the CDR3 is TGCGCCAGCAGCCAAGAGCCCAGTAATTACGAGCAGTACTTC. This sequence encodes CASSQEPSNYEQYF.

The J gene is TRBJ2-7, the V gene TRBV7-2; the D gene is possibly TRBD1 (5 bases). Germline V gives CDR1 SGHTA, CDR2 FQGNSA. Trimming took off 5 bases at V and 1 base at J, with 15 bases between the two ends. CDR3 size: 15 residues. CDR3 sequence (DNA): TGTGCCAGCAGCGTAAGTCCTACAGGTTCCTACGAGCAGTACTTC. It yields the protein CASSVSPTGSYEQYF.

This chain uses TRBV7-2 with TRBJ2-7; 10 bases are a match to TRBD2. With 5 bases clipped from V and 2 bases from J, the junction kept 6 bases outside the gene matches. Germline V lookup: CDR1 SGHTA, CDR2 FQGNSA. The CDR3 contains 15 residues. For the CDR3, the DNA is TGTGCCAGCAGCACCCGGACTAGCGGTACCTACGAGCAGTACTTC. Translation gives CASSTRTSGTYEQYF.

The chain recombines TRBV7-9 with TRBJ2-3; 8 bases line up with TRBD1. CDR3 length: 16 residues. Trimming at V came to 1 base and at J to 6 bases, leaving 9 bases not matched to a gene. Germline-derived CDR1 and CDR2 are SEHNR and FQNEAQ (reference sequence). The CDR3 DNA follows: TGTGCCAGCAGCTTAGACGTAAACAGGGGGAGGGATACGCAGTATTTT. Translation gives CASSLDVNRGRDTQYF.

The V call is TRBV7-9, the J call TRBJ1-1, with D unresolved. The CDR3 sequence is 16 residues long. V lost 4 bases and J lost 0, with 15 bases in between. The germline V gene encodes CDR1 SEHNR and CDR2 FQNEAQ (reference sequence). DNA of the CDR3: TGTGCCAGCAGCTCCGCAGTGAGTTCGGTGAACACTGAAGCTTTCTTT. Protein product: CASSSAVSSVNTEAFF.

This CDR3 reads CASSFGAGDYEQYF. In DNA form, the CDR3 reads TGTGCCAGCAGCTTTGGAGCGGGAGACTACGAGCAGTACTTC. The chain uses TRBV11-2 and TRBJ2-7; 8 nucleotides line up with TRBD2. Trimming at V came to 3 bases and at J to 3 bases, leaving 4 bases not matched to a gene. CDR1 is SGHAT, CDR2 FQNNGV, per germline. The CDR3 contains 14 residues.

As to this clone: At one of its ends the junction is not consistent with the germline gene, which may arise from a read error. The chain is built from TRBV7-7 and TRBJ2-1; TRBD2 matches 8 bases. The CDR3 extends over 15 amino acids. Germline V gives CDR1 SSHAT, CDR2 FNYEAQ (reference sequence). DNA for the CDR3: TGTGCTAGCAGCTTAGAAGCGGGAGCTTACAATGAGCAGTTCTTC. Translating it yields CASSLEAGAYNEQFF.